Below, one T cell receptor (beta chain) is given with its context. Its target is not known. Per donor, one heparinised blood draw averaged roughly 110 mL. This sample was taken from a study of beta chain features in type 1 diabetes. Study outcomes and limitations: Naive, central memory and Treg TCRB repertoires appeared more alike in patients than in healthy donors. More deletions and fewer insertions at VDJ junctions were seen in type 1 diabetes patients.

This CDR3 has 13 amino acids. Trimming at V came to 7 bases and at J to 13 bases, leaving 12 bases not matched to a gene. CDR1 is MNHEY and CDR2 is SVGAGI in the germline V gene. Every bit of the isolated RNA underwent reverse transcription, so sequencing read expressed TCRB transcripts. Sequencing was performed with immunoSEQ multiplex PCR; in TCRdb, only in-frame clones are kept and a portion is missing. The data hold 150,000 or so clones, with under 60% observed a single time. This chain connects TRBV6-5 to TRBJ1-4, with 7 bases matching TRBD1. This TCR came from a man aged 18 to 30 in good health. Sequenced material: Tregs from blood. CDR3 in DNA: TGTGCCAGCACCTGGGGGCTGACAGGGCCACTGTTTTTT. Amino acids: CASTWGLTGPLFF.